Listed here is a single TCR beta chain. Its matching antigen is unknown. This sample was taken from a study of OX40 agonist ivuxolimab in advanced cancers. On the study more broadly: Ivuxolimab was administered intravenously to patients at 0.01 to 10 mg/kg every 2 weeks. Participants, roughly 80% male, averaged around 64 years of age, ranging from roughly 23 to 90.

Sequencing was performed with immunoSEQ multiplex PCR; in TCRdb, only in-frame clones are kept and a portion is missing. This table holds under 25,000 clones, approximately 81% found once. Study-level findings and limits: In the 0.1 to 3.0 mg/kg range, CD4+ and CD8+ blood T cells had expanded clonally by week 6. Antigen specificity of clonally expanded peripheral T cells was not established.

V was trimmed by 6 bases and J by 7 bases, leaving 15 bases between them. This CDR3 has 13 residues. From germline, CDR1 is SNHLY and CDR2 FYNNEI. The chain combines TRBV2 with TRBJ2-5, with D possibly matching TRBD1 (5 bases). The clonotype comes from an adult with an advanced solid tumor such as melanoma, head and neck, liver or kidney cancer. Sequenced material: CD4+ or CD8+ T cells sorted from blood, taken in a trial of the OX40 agonist ivuxolimab. The CDR3 spells CASRDGQGGTQYF. DNA for the CDR3: TGTGCCAGCAGAGATGGGCAGGGCGGGACCCAGTACTTC.